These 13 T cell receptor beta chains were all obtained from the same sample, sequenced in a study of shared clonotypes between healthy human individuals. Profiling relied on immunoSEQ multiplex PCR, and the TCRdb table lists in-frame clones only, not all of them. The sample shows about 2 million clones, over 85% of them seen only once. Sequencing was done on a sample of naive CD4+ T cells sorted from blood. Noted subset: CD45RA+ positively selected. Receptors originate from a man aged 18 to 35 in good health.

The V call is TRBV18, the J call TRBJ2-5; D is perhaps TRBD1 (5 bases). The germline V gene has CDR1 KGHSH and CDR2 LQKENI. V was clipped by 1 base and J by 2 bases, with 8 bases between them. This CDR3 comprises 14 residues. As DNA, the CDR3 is TGTGCCAGCTCACCACAAAGACAGCAAGAGACCCAGTACTTC. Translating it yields CASSPQRQQETQYF. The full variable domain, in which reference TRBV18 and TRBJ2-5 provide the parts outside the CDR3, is NAGVMQNPRHLVRRRGQEARLRCSPMKGHSHVYWYRQLPEEGLKFMVYLQKENIIDESGMPKERFSAEFPKEGPSILRIQQVVRGDSAAYFCASSPQRQQETQYFGPGTRLLVL.

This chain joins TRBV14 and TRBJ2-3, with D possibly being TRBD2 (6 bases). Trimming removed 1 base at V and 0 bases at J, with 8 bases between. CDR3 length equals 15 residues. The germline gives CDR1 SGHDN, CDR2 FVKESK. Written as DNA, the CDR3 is TGTGCCAGCAGCCAAGGGGGGACTAGCACAGATACGCAGTATTTT. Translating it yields CASSQGGTSTDTQYF.

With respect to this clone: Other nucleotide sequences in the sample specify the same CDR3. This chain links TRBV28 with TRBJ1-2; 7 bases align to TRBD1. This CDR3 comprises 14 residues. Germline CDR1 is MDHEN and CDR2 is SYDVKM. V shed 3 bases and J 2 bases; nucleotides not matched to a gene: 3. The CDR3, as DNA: TGTGCCAGCAGTTTCAGAGGGGGCAACTATGGCTACACCTTC. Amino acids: CASSFRGGNYGYTF.

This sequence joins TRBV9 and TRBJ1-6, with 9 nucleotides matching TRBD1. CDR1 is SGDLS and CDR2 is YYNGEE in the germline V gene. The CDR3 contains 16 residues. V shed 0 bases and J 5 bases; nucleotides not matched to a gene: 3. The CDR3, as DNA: TGTGCCAGCAGCGTAGACTGGACAGGGGATAATTCACCCCTCCACTTT. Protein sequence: CASSVDWTGDNSPLHF.

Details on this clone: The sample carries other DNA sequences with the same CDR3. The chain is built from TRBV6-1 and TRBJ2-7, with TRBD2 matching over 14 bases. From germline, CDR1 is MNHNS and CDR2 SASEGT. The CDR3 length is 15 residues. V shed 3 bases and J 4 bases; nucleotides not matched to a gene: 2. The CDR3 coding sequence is TGTGCCAGCAGTGAGGGACTAGCGGGAGCGTACGAGCAGTACTTC. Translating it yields CASSEGLAGAYEQYF.

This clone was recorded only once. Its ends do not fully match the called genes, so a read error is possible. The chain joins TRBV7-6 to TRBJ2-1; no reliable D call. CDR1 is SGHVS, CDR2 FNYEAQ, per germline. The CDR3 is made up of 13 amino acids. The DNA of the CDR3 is TGTGCCAGCAGGTTAGGAGCCGGGAATGAGCAGTTCTTC. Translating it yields CASRLGAGNEQFF.

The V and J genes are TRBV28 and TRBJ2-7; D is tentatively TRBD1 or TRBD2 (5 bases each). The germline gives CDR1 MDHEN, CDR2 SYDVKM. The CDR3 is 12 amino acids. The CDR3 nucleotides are TGTTCTTGGGGGACGAGCTCCTACGAGCAGTACTTC. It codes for CSWGTSSYEQYF.

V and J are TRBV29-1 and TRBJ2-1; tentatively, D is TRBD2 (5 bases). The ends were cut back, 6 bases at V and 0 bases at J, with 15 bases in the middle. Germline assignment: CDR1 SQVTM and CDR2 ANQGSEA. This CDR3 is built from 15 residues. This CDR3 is CSVVAGLSSYNEQFF. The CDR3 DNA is TGCAGCGTGGTGGCGGGCCTGAGCTCCTACAATGAGCAGTTCTTC.

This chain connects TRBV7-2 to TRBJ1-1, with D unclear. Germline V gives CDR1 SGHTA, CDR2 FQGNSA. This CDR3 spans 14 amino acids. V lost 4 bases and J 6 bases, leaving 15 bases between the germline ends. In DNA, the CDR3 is TGTGCCAGCAGCTCTTCCCCCAGTACGGCTGAAGCTTTCTTT. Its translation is CASSSSPSTAEAFF.

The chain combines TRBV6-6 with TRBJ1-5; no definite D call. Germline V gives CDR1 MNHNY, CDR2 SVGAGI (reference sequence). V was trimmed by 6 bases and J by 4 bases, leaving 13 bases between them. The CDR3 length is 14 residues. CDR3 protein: CASSQIPGNQPQHF. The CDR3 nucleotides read TGTGCCAGCAGCCAAATCCCCGGGAATCAGCCCCAGCATTTT.

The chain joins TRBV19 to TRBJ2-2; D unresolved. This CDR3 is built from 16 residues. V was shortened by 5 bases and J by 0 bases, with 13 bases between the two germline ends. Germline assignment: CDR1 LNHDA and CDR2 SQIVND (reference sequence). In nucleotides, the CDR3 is TGTGCCAGTAGTGCCCCACAACCCGCGAACACCGGGGAGCTGTTTTTT. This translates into CASSAPQPANTGELFF.

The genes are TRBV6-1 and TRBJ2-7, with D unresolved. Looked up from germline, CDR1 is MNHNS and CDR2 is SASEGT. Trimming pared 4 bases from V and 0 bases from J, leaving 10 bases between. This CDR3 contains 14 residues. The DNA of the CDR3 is TGTGCCAGCAGTGTCGGGCTCCACTCCTACGAGCAGTACTTC. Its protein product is CASSVGLHSYEQYF.

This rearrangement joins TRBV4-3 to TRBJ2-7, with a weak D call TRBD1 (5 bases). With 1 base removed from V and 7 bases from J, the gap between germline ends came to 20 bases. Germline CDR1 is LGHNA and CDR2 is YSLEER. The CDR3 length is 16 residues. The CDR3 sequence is CASSQASTGRAGEQYF. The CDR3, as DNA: TGCGCCAGCAGCCAAGCAAGTACCGGCAGGGCCGGGGAGCAGTACTTC.